The 29 T cell receptor beta chains below were found in one sample sequenced in a study of blood T cell repertoires in COVID-19. Assay used: immunoSEQ multiplex PCR; TCRdb lists only in-frame clones, some missing. The data contain 100,000 to 150,000 clones, under 80% of them singletons. Sequencing was carried out using peripheral blood. These receptors came from a man aged 45-65 years with acute or convalescent COVID-19.

This chain joins TRBV9 and TRBJ1-2; no reliable D call. The germline CDR1 and CDR2 sequences are SGDLS and YYNGEE. V gave up 0 bases and J gave up 1 base, with 7 bases separating them. The CDR3 contains 14 residues. The CDR3 loop is CASSVGTDNYGYTF. CDR3 in DNA: TGTGCCAGCAGCGTAGGGACTGATAACTATGGCTACACCTTC.

The chain carries TRBV6-2 or TRBV6-3 and TRBJ2-1; D is perhaps TRBD1 or TRBD2 (5 bases each). This CDR3 contains 11 residues. Between the trimmed V and J ends, which lost 6 bases and 10 bases, there was a span of 10 bases. CDR1 MNHEY and CDR2 SVGEGT come from the germline V gene. CDR3: CASSQGAEQFF. DNA of the CDR3: TGTGCCAGCAGCCAGGGAGCCGAGCAGTTCTTC.

CDR3 protein: CASSVGQAYQETQYF. DNA of the CDR3: TGTGCCAGCAGCGTAGGTCAGGCCTATCAAGAGACCCAGTACTTC. The chain links TRBV9 to TRBJ2-5; no definite D call. Trimming cost V 0 bases and J 2 bases, with 11 bases left between them. The CDR3 consists of 15 residues. Per the germline V gene, CDR1 is SGDLS and CDR2 is YYNGEE.

The chain employs TRBV6-5 and TRBJ2-7; unclear D gene. The V gene's germline CDR1 is MNHEY and CDR2 SVGAGI. The CDR3 covers 13 residues. V shed 0 bases and J shed 6 bases, with 9 bases lying between them. The CDR3 spells CASSYSKAAEQYF. In nucleotides, the CDR3 is TGTGCCAGCAGTTACTCGAAAGCTGCCGAGCAGTACTTC.

The V and J genes are TRBV4-2 and TRBJ1-2; D is possibly TRBD1 (6 bases). Germline V gives CDR1 LGHNA, CDR2 YNFKEQ. V was cut by 2 bases and J by 4 bases, with 17 bases left in between. The CDR3 runs to 16 residues. The CDR3 loop reads CASSQLTQGWGYGYTF. The CDR3, as DNA: TGTGCCAGCAGCCAACTTACACAGGGTTGGGGCTATGGCTACACCTTC.

The rearrangement joins TRBV2 to TRBJ1-1; tentative D call: TRBD1 (6 bases). Germline V gene data show CDR1 as SNHLY and CDR2 as FYNNEI. The ends were cut back, 6 bases at V and 3 bases at J, with 11 bases in the middle. The length of the CDR3 is 13 residues. In DNA, the CDR3 is TGTGCCAGCAGGGGGGACAAGTACACTGAAGCTTTCTTT. Translating gives CASRGDKYTEAFF.

This sequence joins TRBV9 and TRBJ2-7; 7 bases align to TRBD1. V was clipped by 0 bases and J by 0 bases; unmatched bases: 3. Germline loops: CDR1 SGDLS, CDR2 YYNGEE. The CDR3 is 15 amino acids. The CDR3 spells CASSVAAGGSYEQYF. The CDR3 DNA reads as TGTGCCAGCAGCGTAGCGGCAGGGGGCTCCTACGAGCAGTACTTC.

The chain uses TRBV6-5 and TRBJ2-7, with D maybe TRBD2 (5 bases). V lost 7 bases and J 0 bases, leaving 10 bases between the germline ends. The CDR3 is 13 amino acids. Germline-derived CDR1 and CDR2 are MNHEY and SVGAGI. CDR3 region: CASTSRGSYEQYF. The DNA for the CDR3 is TGTGCCAGCACCAGCCGGGGCTCCTACGAGCAGTACTTC.

The DNA of the CDR3 is TGTGCCAGCAGCTTACCGGACAGGGGGATTAACGAGCAGTACTTC. Translated, it gives CASSLPDRGINEQYF. This chain connects TRBV5-5 to TRBJ2-7, with TRBD1 matching 10 bases. Germline V lookup: CDR1 SGHKS, CDR2 YYEKEE (reference sequence). The V segment lost 2 bases and the J segment 5 bases; nucleotides outside the gene matches: 7. The CDR3 covers 15 residues.

To note about this clone: Different DNA sequences within this sample yield the same CDR3. Written as DNA, the CDR3 is TGCGCCAGCAGCCTCGGACAGGATAATTACGAGCAGTACTTC. It specifies CASSLGQDNYEQYF. The chain is built from TRBV5-1 and TRBJ2-7; 7 bases map to TRBD1. The germline gives CDR1 SGHRS, CDR2 YFSETQ. Trimming cost V 4 bases and J 4 bases; bases outside gene matches: 8. The CDR3 covers 14 residues.

The V gene is TRBV6-6, the J gene TRBJ1-6; D call uncertain. The germline gives CDR1 MNHNY, CDR2 SVGAGI (reference sequence). The CDR3 is 15 residues long. Trimming removed 6 bases at V and 8 bases at J, with 17 bases between. The CDR3, as DNA: TGTGCCAGCAGCTCCGAGACCCAGAGGGATTCACCCCTCCACTTT. Amino acids: CASSSETQRDSPLHF.

The J gene is TRBJ2-2, the V gene TRBV9, with D hard to call. Between the trimmed V and J ends, which lost 0 bases and 0 bases, there was a span of 9 bases. CDR1 and CDR2 from the germline V gene are SGDLS and YYNGEE. The CDR3 is 16 amino acids. The CDR3 is CASSVGHRSNTGELFF. CDR3 DNA sequence: TGTGCCAGCAGCGTAGGGCACCGCTCGAACACCGGGGAGCTGTTTTTT.

The chain has TRBV7-2 and TRBJ2-3, with 11 bases matching TRBD1. Germline assignment: CDR1 SGHTA and CDR2 FQGNSA. Trimming cost V 6 bases and J 5 bases; bases outside gene matches: 1. The CDR3 runs to 13 residues. Here the CDR3 DNA reads TGTGCCAGCAGGGGACAGGGGGAAGATACGCAGTATTTT. Amino acid sequence: CASRGQGEDTQYF. Full variable domain (remainder filled in from reference TRBV7-2 and TRBJ2-3): GAGVSQSPSNKVTEKGKDVELRCDPISGHTALYWYRQSLGQGLEFLIYFQGNSAPDKSGLPSDRFSAERTGGSVSTLTIQRTQQEDSAVYLCASRGQGEDTQYFGPGTRLTVL.

This clone occurred once. J is TRBJ2-2 and V is TRBV28, with no clear D. Per germline, CDR1 MDHEN and CDR2 SYDVKM. This CDR3 contains 20 residues. Trimming left V 5 bases short and J 3 bases short, with 28 bases between. The CDR3 coding sequence is TGTGCCAGCAGTCCCGAATCTTGGTTCTCCGGAGTCCTCTACACCGGGGAGCTGTTTTTT. Protein product: CASSPESWFSGVLYTGELFF.

This clone is labeled medium-sized (0.01 to 0.1%). The chain recombines TRBV16 with TRBJ1-4, with 11 bases that match TRBD1. Unmatched junction bases numbered 4, after V lost 5 bases and J lost 8 bases. Per germline, CDR1 KGHSY and CDR2 FQNENV. The CDR3 is 14 residues long. Here the CDR3 DNA reads TGTGCCAGCAGCTACGGGACAGGGGGGGAAAAACTGTTTTTT. Translated, it gives CASSYGTGGEKLFF.

The V call is TRBV5-1, the J call TRBJ1-1; possible D gene TRBD1, 6 bases. Trimming pared 0 bases from V and 0 bases from J, leaving 15 bases between. CDR1 is SGHRS, CDR2 YFSETQ, per germline. The CDR3 spans 17 residues. Here the CDR3 DNA reads TGCGCCAGCAGCTTGGCCCTGACAGGCGCCATGAACACTGAAGCTTTCTTT. This encodes CASSLALTGAMNTEAFF.

The chain carries TRBV7-2 and TRBJ2-5, with TRBD2 matching 12 bases. V trimming: 3 bases; J trimming: 5 bases; junction bases outside the gene matches: 7. Germline CDR1 is SGHTA and CDR2 is FQGNSA. There are 16 residues in the CDR3. CDR3 coding DNA: TGTGCCAGCAGCTTTTCGACTAGCGGGAGAATGGAGACCCAGTACTTC. Translated: CASSFSTSGRMETQYF.

The CDR3 DNA sequence: TGTGCCAGCAGCCCCTTTAGCGGCCTCTCCCCAGATACGCAGTATTTT. This codes for CASSPFSGLSPDTQYF. V gene TRBV7-6 combines with J gene TRBJ2-3; a weak D match, TRBD2 (6 bases). Germline V gene lookup returns CDR1 SGHVS and CDR2 FNYEAQ. The CDR3 sequence is 16 residues long. V dropped 5 bases and J dropped 4 bases, with 19 bases sitting between them.

V gene TRBV28 combines with J gene TRBJ2-5; maybe TRBD1 (5 bases). The V end lost 4 bases, the J end lost 4 bases, and 13 bases lay between the germline ends. The CDR3 contains 14 residues. CDR1 MDHEN and CDR2 SYDVKM come from the germline V gene. The CDR3 coding sequence is TGTGCCAGCAGTTCTTCTTTAGGGGTAGAGACCCAGTACTTC. It translates to CASSSSLGVETQYF.

The V call is TRBV25-1, the J call TRBJ1-2; 10 nucleotides line up with TRBD1. Germline V gene lookup returns CDR1 MGHDK and CDR2 SYGVNS. The CDR3 totals 15 residues. The trim removed 8 bases at V and 1 base at J, leaving 7 bases unmatched. CDR3 coding DNA: TGTGCCAGCGGGGGGACAGGGGAAGTTAACTATGGCTACACCTTC. This gives the protein CASGGTGEVNYGYTF.

The chain couples TRBV5-4 to TRBJ2-7; TRBD2 might be the D (5 bases). The germline V and J ends were trimmed by 0 bases and 0 bases, with 7 bases remaining between them. The CDR3 length is 14 residues. CDR1 SGHNT and CDR2 YYREEE come from the germline V gene (reference sequence). Here the CDR3 reads CASSLVGSSYEQYF. CDR3 nucleotides: TGTGCCAGCAGCTTGGTAGGGAGCTCCTACGAGCAGTACTTC.

The chain employs TRBV28 and TRBJ1-1; no definite D call. Germline values: CDR1 MDHEN, CDR2 SYDVKM. Trimming shortened V by 5 bases and J by 1 base, and 8 bases separated the two germline ends. This CDR3 contains 13 residues. CDR3 bases: TGTGCCAGCAGTAACGACAAGAACACTGAAGCTTTCTTT. The encoded protein is CASSNDKNTEAFF.

The V and J genes are TRBV24-1 and TRBJ2-2, with 12 bases that match TRBD2. With 3 bases clipped from V and 3 bases from J, the junction kept 4 bases outside the gene matches. The CDR3 extends over 17 amino acids. From germline, CDR1 is KGHDR and CDR2 SFDVKD. CDR3 residues: CATSDPTSGRYTGELFF. In nucleotides, the CDR3 is TGTGCCACCAGTGATCCGACTAGCGGGAGATACACCGGGGAGCTGTTTTTT.

The rearrangement joins TRBV11-2 to TRBJ2-5, with 12 bases that match TRBD2. Unmatched junction bases numbered 6, after V lost 3 bases and J lost 4 bases. CDR3 length: 16 amino acids. The V gene's germline CDR1 is SGHAT and CDR2 FQNNGV. CDR3 sequence reads: CASSFLTSGSSETQYF. The CDR3 DNA reads as TGTGCCAGCAGCTTCCTGACTAGCGGGAGTTCAGAGACCCAGTACTTC.

This chain links TRBV21-1 with TRBJ1-1. TRBV21-1 is classified as a pseudogene. The CDR3 is 17 amino acids. The CDR3 here is CASSKARTHGGDTEAFF. As DNA, the CDR3 is TGTGCCAGCAGCAAAGCGCGGACTCACGGCGGGGACACTGAAGCTTTCTTT.

The rearrangement uses TRBV7-8 and TRBJ2-5, with 9 bases identical to TRBD1. Unmatched junction bases numbered 6, after V lost 1 base and J lost 0 bases. The CDR3 is 17 amino acids. CDR1 and CDR2 (germline): SGHVS, FQNEAQ. CDR3 coding DNA: TGTGCCAGCAGCTTAGGGACAGGGGACCCCTACCAAGAGACCCAGTACTTC. Its translation: CASSLGTGDPYQETQYF. Full variable domain (outside the CDR3, taken from reference TRBV7-8 and TRBJ2-5): GAGVSQSPRYKVAKRGQDVALRCDPISGHVSLFWYQQALGQGPEFLTYFQNEAQLDKSGLPSDRFFAERPEGSVSTLKIQRTQQEDSAVYLCASSLGTGDPYQETQYFGPGTRLLVL.

The chain links TRBV9 to TRBJ1-1, with 9 bases lining up with TRBD1. Germline V gene lookup returns CDR1 SGDLS and CDR2 YYNGEE. The CDR3 consists of 14 residues. V trimming: 6 bases; J trimming: 3 bases; junction bases outside the gene matches: 6. CDR3 region: CASTRDRADTEAFF. For the CDR3, the DNA is TGTGCCAGCACCAGGGACAGGGCGGACACTGAAGCTTTCTTT.

The chain is built from TRBV5-1 and TRBJ2-3; the D is unclear. V lost 0 bases and J lost 2, with 10 bases in between. From germline, CDR1 is SGHRS and CDR2 YFSETQ. The CDR3 runs 15 residues. The CDR3 here is CASSLAYGFTDTQYF. CDR3 nucleotide sequence: TGCGCCAGCAGCTTGGCATACGGGTTCACAGATACGCAGTATTTT.

V is TRBV29-1 and J is TRBJ1-5; D gene uncertain. Germline V lookup: CDR1 SQVTM, CDR2 ANQGSEA. There are 13 residues in the CDR3. Between the trimmed V and J ends, which lost 4 bases and 0 bases, there was a span of 7 bases. CDR3 nucleotides: TGCAGCGTTGTGGCAGATAGCAATCAGCCCCAGCATTTT. Translating it yields CSVVADSNQPQHF.